Listed below are T cell receptor beta chains from one sample, sequenced in a study of early T cells in non-severe SARS-CoV-2 infection. TCRdb recomputed calls from the 5' RACE reads with MiXCR, one row per CDR3 protein. The table has about 81,000 distinct CDR3 sequences, about 14% seen once. The sequencing sample was made of whole blood. The receptors were sampled from an adult who was a healthcare worker with PCR-confirmed SARS-CoV-2 infection or an uninfected control (not recorded which). Each CDR3 is given with its conserved first and last residue. Each record gives: D gene, V gene, J gene, CDR3 protein. A D gene is named only where the DNA matches it firmly.

>TRBD2|TRBV6-2/TRBV6-3|TRBJ2-7
CAARTSGGPSSYEQYF
>.|TRBV12-3/TRBV12-4|TRBJ1-5
CASSPGRWNQPQHF
>.|TRBV7-2|TRBJ2-7
CASSLGGAAQYF
>.|TRBV18|TRBJ2-5
CASSPWGLQETQYF
>.|TRBV29-1|TRBJ1-1
CSVDWERGAYTEAFF
>TRBD2|TRBV20-1|TRBJ2-1
CSAKAPLAGGDYNEQFF
>.|TRBV20-1|TRBJ2-2
CSARAFHNTGELFF
>.|TRBV28|TRBJ1-5
CASSPPGTAKPQHF
>.|TRBV5-1|TRBJ2-7
CASSLERRGYEQYF
>TRBD2|TRBV20-1|TRBJ2-3
CSARLAGETDTQYF
>TRBD1|TRBV3-1|TRBJ2-2
CASSQALGTGGPGELFF
>.|TRBV4-1|TRBJ2-7
CASSQSTAYEQYF
>.|TRBV6-5|TRBJ1-3
CASSPTVASGNTIYF
>.|TRBV10-3|TRBJ2-3
CAISRVGAESTDTQYF
>.|TRBV12-3/TRBV12-4|TRBJ2-7
CASSLDRGSGSYEQYF
>.|TRBV5-5|TRBJ1-1
CASSLVQLVFMNTEAFF
>.|TRBV6-5|TRBJ1-1
CASSYSLGGRNTEAFF
>.|TRBV19|TRBJ1-5
CASSIQDNQPQHF
>.|TRBV11-2|TRBJ2-2
CASSPRFRGELFF
>.|TRBV14|TRBJ1-4
CASSQGTDNEKLFF
>.|TRBV29-1|TRBJ1-1
CSVEFLAGWDTEAFF
>.|TRBV6-5|TRBJ2-3
CASSYGGADTQYF
>TRBD2|TRBV11-2|TRBJ2-7
CASSYSGGPQYF
>TRBD1|TRBV7-2|TRBJ2-5
CASSAGQGVKTQYF
>TRBD1|TRBV29-1|TRBJ1-1
CSVEGDSNTEAFF
>.|TRBV29-1|TRBJ2-5
CSVRDGQETQYF
>.|TRBV30|TRBJ1-5
CAWDGGGNQPQHF
>.|TRBV29-1|TRBJ2-2
CSVSSNTGELFF
>.|TRBV30|TRBJ1-1
CAWKGAMNTEAFF
>.|TRBV7-3|TRBJ1-1
CASSLTIGGEAFF
>.|TRBV7-2|TRBJ2-5
CASSPRTHQGTQYF
>TRBD1|TRBV29-1|TRBJ2-1
CSAEGTGDNEQFF
>.|TRBV11-2|TRBJ2-5
CASSLDLGEAETQYF
>.|TRBV7-7|TRBJ2-1
CASSPARGLDEQFF
>.|TRBV28|TRBJ2-5
CASTQGNQETQYF
>.|TRBV7-3|TRBJ2-3
CASSLEASLSTDTQYF
>.|TRBV6-6|TRBJ1-1
CASSYLDGSLGEAFF
>.|TRBV6-6|TRBJ1-5
CASSYGDRRSQPQHF